This TCR beta chain emerged from a study of T-cell reconstitution after alpha-beta-depleted transplantation in children. Germline V gives CDR1 SQVTM, CDR2 ANQGSEA. V dropped 7 bases and J dropped 5; count of bases not matched to a gene: 11. CDR3 size: 15 residues. This clonotype was observed a handful of times. Unique molecular identifiers were incorporated into the prepared TCRbeta library. TCRdb reprocessed the PCR reads via MiXCR and lists one record per CDR3 protein. The table lists some 490,000 distinct CDR3 sequences, around 13% of them singletons. This specimen was PBMCs from the stem cell graft donor, taken from the stem cell graft. This clonotype was sampled from a human donor who donated a stem cell graft to a child with combined immunodeficiency. V and J are TRBV29-1 and TRBJ2-1; 10 bases map to TRBD2. The CDR3 DNA sequence: TGCAGCGCGATTCCGGGACTAGCGCCTCACAATGAGCAGTTCTTC. It is translated as CSAIPGLAPHNEQFF.